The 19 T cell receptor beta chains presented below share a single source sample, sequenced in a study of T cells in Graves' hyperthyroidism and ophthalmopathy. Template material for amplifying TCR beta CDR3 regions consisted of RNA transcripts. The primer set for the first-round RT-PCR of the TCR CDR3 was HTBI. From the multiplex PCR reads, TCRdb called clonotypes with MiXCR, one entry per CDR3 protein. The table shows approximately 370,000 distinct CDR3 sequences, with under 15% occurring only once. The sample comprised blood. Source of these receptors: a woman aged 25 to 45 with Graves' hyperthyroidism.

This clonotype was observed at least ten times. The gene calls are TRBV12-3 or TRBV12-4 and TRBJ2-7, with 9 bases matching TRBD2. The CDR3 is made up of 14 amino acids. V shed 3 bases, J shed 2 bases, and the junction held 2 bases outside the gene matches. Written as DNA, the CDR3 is TGTGCCAGCAGTTTTGGCGGGGGGGCCTACGAGCAGTACTTC. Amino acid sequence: CASSFGGGAYEQYF.

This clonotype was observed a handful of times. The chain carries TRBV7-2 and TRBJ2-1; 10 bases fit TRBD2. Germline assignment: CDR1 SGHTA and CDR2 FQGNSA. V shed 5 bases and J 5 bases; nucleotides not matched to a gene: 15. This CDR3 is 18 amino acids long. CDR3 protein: CASSRRTSGPGGHNEQFF. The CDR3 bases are TGTGCCAGCAGCCGCAGGACTAGCGGACCGGGGGGCCACAATGAGCAGTTCTTC.

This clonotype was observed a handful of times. In DNA form, the CDR3 reads TGTGCCACCAGCAGAGATGGGGCAACTAATGAAAAACTGTTTTTT. It yields the protein CATSRDGATNEKLFF. The chain is built from TRBV15 and TRBJ1-4; D unresolved. The CDR3 length is 15 residues. Germline V gene lookup returns CDR1 LNHNV and CDR2 YYDKDF (reference sequence). V lost 0 bases, J lost 0 bases, and 5 bases lay in between.

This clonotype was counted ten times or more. CDR3 DNA sequence: TGTGCCAGCAGTCGGGGGCGTCGTTCAGATACGCAGTATTTT. Translated: CASSRGRRSDTQYF. The genes are TRBV28 and TRBJ2-3; D might be TRBD1 or TRBD2, each matching 6 bases. Trimming removed 5 bases from V and 4 bases from J, with 13 bases in between. The germline V gene encodes CDR1 MDHEN and CDR2 SYDVKM. The CDR3 consists of 14 residues.

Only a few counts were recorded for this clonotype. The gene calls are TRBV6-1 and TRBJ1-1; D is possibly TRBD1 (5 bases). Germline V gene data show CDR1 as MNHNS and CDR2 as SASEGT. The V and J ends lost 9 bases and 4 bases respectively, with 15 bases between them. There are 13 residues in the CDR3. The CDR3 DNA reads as TGTGCCAGTGGTCGGACGAGGGGCACTGAAGCTTTCTTT. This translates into CASGRTRGTEAFF.

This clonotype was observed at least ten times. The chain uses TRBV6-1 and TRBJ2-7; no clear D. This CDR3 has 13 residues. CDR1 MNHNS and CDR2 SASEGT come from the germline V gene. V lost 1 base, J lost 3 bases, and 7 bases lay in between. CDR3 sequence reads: CASSEGLFYEQYF. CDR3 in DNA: TGTGCCAGCAGTGAAGGTCTGTTCTACGAGCAGTACTTC.

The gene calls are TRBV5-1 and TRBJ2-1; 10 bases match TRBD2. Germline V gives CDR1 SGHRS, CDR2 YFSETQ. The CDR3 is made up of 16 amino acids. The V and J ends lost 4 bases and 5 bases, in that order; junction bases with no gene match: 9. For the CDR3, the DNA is TGCGCCAGCAGCCCCTCCCCTAGCGGGAGTGACAATGAGCAGTTCTTC. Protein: CASSPSPSGSDNEQFF.

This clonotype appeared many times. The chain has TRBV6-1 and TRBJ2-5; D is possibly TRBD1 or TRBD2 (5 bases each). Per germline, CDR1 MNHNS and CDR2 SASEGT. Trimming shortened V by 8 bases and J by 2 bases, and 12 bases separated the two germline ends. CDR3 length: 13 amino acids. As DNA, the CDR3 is TGTGCCAGCCGCTTCGGGACGCAAGAGACCCAGTACTTC. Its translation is CASRFGTQETQYF.

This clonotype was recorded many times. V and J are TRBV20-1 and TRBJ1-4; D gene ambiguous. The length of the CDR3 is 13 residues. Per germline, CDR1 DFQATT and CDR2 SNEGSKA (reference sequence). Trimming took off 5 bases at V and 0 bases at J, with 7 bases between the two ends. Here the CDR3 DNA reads TGCAGTGCTCGGCGAACAACTAATGAAAAACTGTTTTTT. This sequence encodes CSARRTTNEKLFF.

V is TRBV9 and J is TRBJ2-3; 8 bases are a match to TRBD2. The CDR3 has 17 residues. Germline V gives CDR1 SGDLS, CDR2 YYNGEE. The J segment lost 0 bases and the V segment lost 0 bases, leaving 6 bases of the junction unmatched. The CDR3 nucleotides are TGTGCCAGCAGCGTAGCTGGCAGCGGGGGTAGCACAGATACGCAGTATTTT. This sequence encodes CASSVAGSGGSTDTQYF. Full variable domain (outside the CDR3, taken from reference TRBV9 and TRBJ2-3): DSGVTQTPKHLITATGQRVTLRCSPRSGDLSVYWYQQSLDQGLQFLIQYYNGEERAKGNILERFSAQQFPDLHSELNLSSLELGDSALYFCASSVAGSGGSTDTQYFGPGTRLTVL.

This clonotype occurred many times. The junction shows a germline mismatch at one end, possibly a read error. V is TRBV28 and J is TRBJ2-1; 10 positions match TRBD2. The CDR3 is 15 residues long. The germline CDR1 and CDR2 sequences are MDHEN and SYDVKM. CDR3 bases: TGTGCCAGCAGTCCCGGGACTAGCGTGTACAATGAGCGGTTCTTC. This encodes CASSPGTSVYNERFF.

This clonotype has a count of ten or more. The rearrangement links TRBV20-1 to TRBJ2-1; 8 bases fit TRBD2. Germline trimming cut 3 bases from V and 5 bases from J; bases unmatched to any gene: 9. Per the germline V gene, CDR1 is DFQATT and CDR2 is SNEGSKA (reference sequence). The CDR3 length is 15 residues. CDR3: CSASQGLALDNEQFF. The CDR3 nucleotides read TGCAGTGCTAGCCAAGGACTAGCTTTAGACAATGAGCAGTTCTTC.

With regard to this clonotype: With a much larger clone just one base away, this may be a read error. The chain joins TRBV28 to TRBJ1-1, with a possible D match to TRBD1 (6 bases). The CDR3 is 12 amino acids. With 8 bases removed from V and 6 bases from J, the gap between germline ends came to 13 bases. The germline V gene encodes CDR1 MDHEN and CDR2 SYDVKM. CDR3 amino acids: CASGGQRSEAFF. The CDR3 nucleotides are TGTGCCAGCGGAGGACAGCGCTCTGAAGCTTTCTTT.

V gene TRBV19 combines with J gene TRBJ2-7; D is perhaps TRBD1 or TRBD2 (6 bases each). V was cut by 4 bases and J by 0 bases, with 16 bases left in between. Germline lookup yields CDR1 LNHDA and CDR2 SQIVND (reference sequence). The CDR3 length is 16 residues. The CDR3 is CASSRGAGTNSYEQYF. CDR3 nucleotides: TGTGCCAGTAGTAGGGGGGCGGGAACCAACTCCTACGAGCAGTACTTC.

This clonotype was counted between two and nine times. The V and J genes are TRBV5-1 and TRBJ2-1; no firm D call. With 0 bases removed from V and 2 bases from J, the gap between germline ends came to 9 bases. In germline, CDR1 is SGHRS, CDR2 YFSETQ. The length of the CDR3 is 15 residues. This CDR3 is CASSLDLLAYNEQFF. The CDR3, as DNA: TGCGCCAGCAGCTTGGATCTACTCGCCTACAATGAGCAGTTCTTC.

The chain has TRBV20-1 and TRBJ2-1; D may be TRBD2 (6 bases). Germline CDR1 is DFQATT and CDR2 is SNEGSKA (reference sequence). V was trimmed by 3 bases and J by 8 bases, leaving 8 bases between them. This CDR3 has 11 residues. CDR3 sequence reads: CSASREDEQFF. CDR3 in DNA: TGCAGTGCTAGTAGGGAGGATGAGCAGTTCTTC.

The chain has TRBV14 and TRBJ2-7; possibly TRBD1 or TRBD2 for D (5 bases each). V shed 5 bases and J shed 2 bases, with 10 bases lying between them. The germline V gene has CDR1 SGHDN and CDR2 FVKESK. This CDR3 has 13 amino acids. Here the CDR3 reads CASSRGDPYEQYF. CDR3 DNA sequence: TGTGCCAGCAGCAGAGGGGATCCCTACGAGCAGTACTTC.

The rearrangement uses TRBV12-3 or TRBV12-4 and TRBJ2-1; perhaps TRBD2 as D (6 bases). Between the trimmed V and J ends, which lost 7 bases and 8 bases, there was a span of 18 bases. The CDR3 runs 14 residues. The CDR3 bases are TGTGCCAGCATCCTCGGGAGCTTGGTGGATGAGCAGTTCTTC. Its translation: CASILGSLVDEQFF.

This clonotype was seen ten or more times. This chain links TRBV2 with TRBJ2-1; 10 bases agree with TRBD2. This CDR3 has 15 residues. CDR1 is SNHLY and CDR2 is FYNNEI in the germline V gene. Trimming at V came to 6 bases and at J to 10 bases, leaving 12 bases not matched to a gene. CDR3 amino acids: CASSPTSGARVEQFF. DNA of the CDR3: TGTGCCAGCAGCCCTACTAGCGGGGCCCGGGTGGAGCAGTTCTTC.